This T cell receptor (beta chain) was obtained from a study of blood T cell repertoires in COVID-19. About the research overall: Samples of COVID-19 (acute and convalescent) were obtained from the United States, Italy and Spain.

The CDR3 length is 14 residues. Germline assignment: CDR1 MDHEN and CDR2 SYDVKM. Unmatched junction bases numbered 3, after V lost 5 bases and J lost 0 bases. This table comes from immunoSEQ multiplex PCR, and its TCRdb copy is limited to in-frame clones, with some not included. This sample has around 70,000 clones, with about 89% found just once. The chain carries TRBV28 and TRBJ1-1; TRBD1 agrees at 7 bases. Input material: peripheral blood. This sequence originates from a man aged 45-60 years with COVID-19, enrolled during active disease. The CDR3 loop is CASSRDRVNTEAFF. As DNA, the CDR3 is TGTGCCAGCAGTCGGGACAGAGTGAACACTGAAGCTTTCTTT.